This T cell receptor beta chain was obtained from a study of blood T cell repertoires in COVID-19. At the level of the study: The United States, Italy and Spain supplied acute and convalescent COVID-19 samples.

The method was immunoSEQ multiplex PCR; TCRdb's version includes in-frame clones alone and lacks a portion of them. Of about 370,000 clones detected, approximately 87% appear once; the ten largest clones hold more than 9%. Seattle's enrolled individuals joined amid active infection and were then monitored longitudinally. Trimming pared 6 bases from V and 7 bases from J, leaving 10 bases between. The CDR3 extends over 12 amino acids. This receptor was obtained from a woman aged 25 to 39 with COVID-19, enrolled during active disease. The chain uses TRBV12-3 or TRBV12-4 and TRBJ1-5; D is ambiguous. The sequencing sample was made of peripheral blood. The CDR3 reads CASSLGVQPQHF. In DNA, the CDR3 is TGTGCCAGCAGCCTCGGGGTGCAGCCCCAGCATTTT.